This entry is about one T cell receptor beta chain. Its antigen is currently unknown. TCR beta cDNA libraries had unique molecular identifiers. MiXCR, applied by TCRdb to the PCR reads, yields one record per CDR3 protein. The sample holds about 460,000 distinct CDR3 sequences, less than 45% seen once. This entry belongs to a study of post-analysis software for immune sequencing data. Study findings and constraints: A significant reduction in normalized Chao1 diversity was observed in multiple sclerosis patients versus controls.

The sequenced material came from blood. This TCR derives from a girl between 10 and 17 years old with multiple sclerosis.

The CDR3 coding sequence is TGTGCCAGCAGCCATCCTGAGGCCTACGAGCAGTACTTC. It is translated as CASSHPEAYEQYF. V gene TRBV4-2 combines with J gene TRBJ2-7; D uncertain. Deletions cut 3 bases from V and 2 bases from J, with 8 bases between. Looked up from germline, CDR1 is LGHNA and CDR2 is YNFKEQ. The CDR3 extends over 13 amino acids.